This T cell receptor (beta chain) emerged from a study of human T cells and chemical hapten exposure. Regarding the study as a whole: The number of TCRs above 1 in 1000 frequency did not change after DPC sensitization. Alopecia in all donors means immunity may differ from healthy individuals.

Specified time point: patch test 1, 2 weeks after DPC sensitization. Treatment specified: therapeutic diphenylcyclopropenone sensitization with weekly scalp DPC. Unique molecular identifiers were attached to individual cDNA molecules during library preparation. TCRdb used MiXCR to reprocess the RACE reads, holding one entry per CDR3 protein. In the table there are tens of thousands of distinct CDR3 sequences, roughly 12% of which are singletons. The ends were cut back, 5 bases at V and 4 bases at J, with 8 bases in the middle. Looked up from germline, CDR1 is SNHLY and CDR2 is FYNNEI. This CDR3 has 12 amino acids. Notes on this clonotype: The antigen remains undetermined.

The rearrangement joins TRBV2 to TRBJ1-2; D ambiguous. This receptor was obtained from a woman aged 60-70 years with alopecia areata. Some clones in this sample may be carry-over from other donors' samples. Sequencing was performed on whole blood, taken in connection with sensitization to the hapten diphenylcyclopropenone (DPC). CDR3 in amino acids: CASSWGTYGYTF. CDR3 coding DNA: TGTGCCAGCAGTTGGGGAACCTATGGCTACACCTTC. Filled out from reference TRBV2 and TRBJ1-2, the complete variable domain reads EPEVTQTPSHQVTQMGQEVILRCVPISNHLYFYWYRQILGQKVEFLVSFYNNEISEKSEIFDDQFSVERPDGSNFTLKIRSTKLEDSAMYFCASSWGTYGYTFGSGTRLTVV.